This paragraph covers one TCR beta chain sequence. Its antigen is still unknown. Random hexamers primed reverse transcription of about 0.5 to 1 ug RNA. TCR beta CDR3 was amplified by immunoSEQ multiplex PCR. This amplification extended across 54 Vbeta and 13 Jbeta segments. TCRdb itself ran the immunoSEQ multiplex PCR reads through MiXCR, one entry per CDR3 protein. Of about 190,000 distinct CDR3 sequences listed, under 95% are singletons. The sample originates from a study of CD8 T cells in Susac syndrome. Study-level findings and limits: It was acknowledged in the study that the number of individuals who were included in its TCR sequencing and HLA analysis was relatively small.

The sequenced target, TCR beta, came from blood CD8+ and CD4+ T cells. Bulk CD8+ and CD4+ cells came from magnetic negative isolation; CD8+ TEMRA by FACS. Trimming removed 1 base at V and 2 bases at J, with 23 bases between. Germline V CDR1 and CDR2: DFQATT, SNEGSKA (reference sequence). The CDR3 consists of 18 residues. Sequencing was carried out using CD4+ T cells from PBMCs. The TCR sequence derives from a human donor in good health. The rearrangement links TRBV20-1 to TRBJ2-5; no reliable D call. CDR3 sequence: CSARVSHGRSAPQETQYF. Written as DNA, the CDR3 is TGCAGTGCTAGAGTCTCCCACGGACGGTCAGCCCCTCAAGAGACCCAGTACTTC.